The 30 T cell receptor beta chains below all came from one sample that was sequenced in a study of blood T cells in healthy people across ages. Sample-barcoded 5' priming and a J-beta primer mix drove a second PCR of roughly 7 to 11 cycles. TCRdb recomputed calls from the 5' RACE reads with MiXCR, one row per CDR3 protein. The repertoire holds about a million distinct CDR3 sequences, with around two fifths as singletons. Source material: blood. The source is a man in his late teens or twenties in good health.

The genes are TRBV6-2 or TRBV6-3 and TRBJ2-5; D unclear. The CDR3 sequence is 16 residues long. Trimming stripped 8 bases from V and 5 bases from J, with 24 bases between. CDR1 is MNHEY, CDR2 SVGEGT, per germline. The CDR3 DNA follows: TGTGCCAGCGACTTCTCTAAGGCAGGCAATTTGGAGACCCAGTACTTC. Translation gives CASDFSKAGNLETQYF.

The gene calls are TRBV20-1 and TRBJ2-2; D remains unclear. Trimming shortened V by 2 bases and J by 4 bases, and 8 bases separated the two germline ends. This CDR3 contains 13 residues. Germline values: CDR1 DFQATT, CDR2 SNEGSKA (reference sequence). CDR3 in DNA: TGCAGTGCTAGACCCCGCGGCACCGGGGAGCTGTTTTTT. Its protein is CSARPRGTGELFF.

The V and J genes are TRBV29-1 and TRBJ2-2; 10 bases are a match to TRBD1. This CDR3 has 14 amino acids. CDR1 is SQVTM, CDR2 ANQGSEA, per germline. V lost 1 base and J lost 5; bases outside the gene matches: 1. CDR3 nucleotides: TGCAGCGTTGAAGTGGGACAGGGGACCGGGGAGCTGTTTTTT. Protein sequence: CSVEVGQGTGELFF.

V usage is TRBV6-5 and J usage is TRBJ2-1; D might be TRBD1 or TRBD2, each matching 6 bases. The J call is in doubt because the DNA end fits TRBJ2-7 better. The CDR3 is made up of 15 amino acids. The germline gives CDR1 MNHEY, CDR2 SVGAGI. The CDR3 DNA follows: TGTGCCAGCAGTAGGGGCAACAGGGAGGCCAATGAGCAGTACTTC. Translating it yields CASSRGNREANEQYF.

This sequence joins TRBV6-5 and TRBJ1-1, with TRBD1 identical over 9 bases. Trimming cost V 2 bases and J 9 bases; bases outside gene matches: 4. The CDR3 runs to 13 residues. The germline CDR1 and CDR2 sequences are MNHEY and SVGAGI. The CDR3 spells CASSYRDRDQAFF. The CDR3 nucleotides are TGTGCCAGCAGTTACAGGGACAGGGATCAAGCTTTCTTT.

This clonotype has more than one count but fewer than ten. The chain recombines TRBV6-2 or TRBV6-3 with TRBJ1-2, with TRBD1 as a possible D gene (5 bases). This CDR3 contains 11 residues. Germline V gene lookup returns CDR1 MNHEY and CDR2 SVGEGT. Between the trimmed V and J ends, which lost 8 bases and 8 bases, there was a span of 12 bases. The CDR3 loop reads CASRGIVGYTF. The CDR3 coding sequence is TGTGCCAGCCGGGGGATAGTCGGCTACACCTTC.

The rearrangement uses TRBV4-3 and TRBJ2-7; a weak D match, TRBD2 (6 bases). Germline loops: CDR1 LGHNA, CDR2 YSLEER. This CDR3 spans 20 amino acids. V was cut by 0 bases and J by 7 bases, with 31 bases left in between. For the CDR3, the DNA is TGCGCCAGCAGCCAAGACTCTCTGGAGGGGCGGAGAAGAGTGGACAATGAGCAGTACTTC. Its protein product is CASSQDSLEGRRRVDNEQYF.

This clonotype came up a few times. The chain couples TRBV25-1 to TRBJ1-4; no reliable D call. CDR3 length: 12 amino acids. Trimming cost V 6 bases and J 6 bases, with 8 bases left between them. Per the germline V gene, CDR1 is MGHDK and CDR2 is SYGVNS. The CDR3 nucleotides are TGTGCCAGCAGGGCGGAACATGAAAAACTGTTTTTT. It translates to CASRAEHEKLFF.

This clonotype has a handful of counts. This chain uses TRBV20-1 with TRBJ2-1; D is unresolved. This CDR3 comprises 12 residues. CDR1 DFQATT and CDR2 SNEGSKA come from the germline V gene (reference sequence). Trimming left V 3 bases short and J 2 bases short, with 5 bases between. Here the CDR3 DNA reads TGCAGTGCTAGCAGAGCCTACAATGAGCAGTTCTTC. Translation: CSASRAYNEQFF.

CDR3 nucleotides: TGCGCCAGCAGCCAAGATCGGGGGGGTCCAGGTCAGCCCCAGCATTTT. It yields the protein CASSQDRGGPGQPQHF. This chain links TRBV4-3 with TRBJ1-5, with D maybe TRBD1 (5 bases). In germline, CDR1 is LGHNA, CDR2 YSLEER. The CDR3 runs to 16 residues. The V end was cut by 0 bases, the J end by 6 bases, with 15 bases between.

This clonotype was observed many times. This chain joins TRBV20-1 and TRBJ2-1, with D perhaps given as TRBD1 or TRBD2 (5 bases each). CDR1 and CDR2 (germline): DFQATT, SNEGSKA (reference sequence). This CDR3 comprises 12 residues. Trimming stripped 6 bases from V and 5 bases from J, with 11 bases between. The chain's CDR3 is CSARQGDNEQFF. The CDR3 DNA reads TGCAGTGCGAGGCAGGGAGACAATGAGCAGTTCTTC.

The genes are TRBV20-1 and TRBJ2-1; unclear D gene. This CDR3 spans 16 amino acids. Germline assignment: CDR1 DFQATT and CDR2 SNEGSKA (reference sequence). V shed 0 bases and J shed 0 bases, with 12 bases lying between them. CDR3 DNA sequence: TGCAGTGCTAGAGACGTTAAAAGAGCCTCCTACAATGAGCAGTTCTTC. Its translation: CSARDVKRASYNEQFF.

The chain recombines TRBV14 with TRBJ1-1, with no clear D. The CDR3 has 14 amino acids. Trimming pared 1 base from V and 6 bases from J, leaving 12 bases between. CDR1 SGHDN and CDR2 FVKESK come from the germline V gene. CDR3 sequence (DNA): TGTGCCAGCAGCCAAGTATCGGGTGGATCTGAAGCTTTCTTT. Translated: CASSQVSGGSEAFF.

This clonotype was found a few times. One end of the junction varies from germline; a read error may be responsible. The gene calls are TRBV29-1 and TRBJ1-2; 10 nucleotides line up with TRBD1. Germline loops: CDR1 SQVTM, CDR2 ANQGSEA. The CDR3 length is 12 residues. The CDR3 DNA reads TGCAGCGGTGAACGGGACAGGGGAGCTGACACCTTC. Translating gives CSGERDRGADTF. Filled out from reference TRBV29-1 and TRBJ1-2, the complete variable domain reads SAVISQKPSRDICQRGTSLTIQCQVDSQVTMMFWYRQQPGQSLTLIATANQGSEATYESGFVIDKFPISRPNLTFSTLTVSNMSPEDSSIYLCSGERDRGADTFGSGTRLTVV.

DNA for the CDR3: TGCGCCAGCAGCTTGCTCCAGGACACTGAAGCTTTCTTT. It specifies CASSLLQDTEAFF. The chain carries TRBV5-1 and TRBJ1-1; D unclear. Germline V gene data show CDR1 as SGHRS and CDR2 as YFSETQ. CDR3 length: 13 amino acids. The V and J ends lost 1 base and 3 bases respectively, with 7 bases between them.

V and J are TRBV12-3 or TRBV12-4 and TRBJ2-1; tentatively, D is TRBD1 or TRBD2 (5 bases each). CDR3 size: 16 residues. The V end lost 1 base, the J end lost 8 bases, and 18 bases lay between the germline ends. In DNA form, the CDR3 reads TGTGCCAGCAGTTTAGAATGGGGGTCCCTTAGCTATGAGCAGTTCTTC. It codes for CASSLEWGSLSYEQFF.

This clonotype was detected ten times or more. This rearrangement joins TRBV25-1 to TRBJ1-2, with a possible D match to TRBD1 (5 bases). CDR1 is MGHDK and CDR2 is SYGVNS in the germline V gene. This CDR3 is built from 13 residues. V was trimmed by 5 bases and J by 9 bases, leaving 16 bases between them. CDR3 sequence reads: CASSMGVSRSYTF. CDR3 bases: TGTGCCAGCAGTATGGGGGTTTCTCGGAGCTACACCTTC.

In regard to this clonotype: This could be a read error, since a much larger clone is one nucleotide away. V is TRBV4-1 and J is TRBJ2-1; D not certain. The CDR3 spans 12 residues. Germline CDR1 and CDR2: MGHRA and YSYEKL. CDR3 DNA sequence: TGCGCCGGCAGTCCCACCCACAATGAGCAGTTCTTC. Translated, it gives CAGSPTHNEQFF.

This chain uses TRBV4-1 with TRBJ2-5, with TRBD2 as a possible D gene (6 bases). Trimming stripped 1 base from V and 1 base from J, with 10 bases between. CDR1 and CDR2 (germline): MGHRA, YSYEKL. The CDR3 is 15 residues long. The CDR3 spells CASSQVEGIQETQYF. CDR3 nucleotide sequence: TGCGCCAGCAGCCAAGTGGAGGGTATCCAAGAGACCCAGTACTTC.

On this clonotype: One junction end does not reproduce the germline sequence, and a read error may be involved. The genes are TRBV12-3 or TRBV12-4 and TRBJ2-1; the match to TRBD1 covers 8 bases. The CDR3 spans 15 residues. The CDR3, as DNA: TGTGCCAGCAGTTTGGGAGGACAGGGTAACAAGGAGCAGTTCTTC. Protein sequence: CASSLGGQGNKEQFF.

This clonotype was detected ten times or more. The chain couples TRBV7-9 to TRBJ2-3; D is uncertain. V lost 5 bases and J 5 bases, leaving 11 bases between the germline ends. Germline V gene data show CDR1 as SEHNR and CDR2 as FQNEAQ (reference sequence). The CDR3 contains 13 residues. The CDR3 is CASSPETEDTQYF. The CDR3 DNA reads as TGTGCCAGCAGCCCTGAGACGGAAGATACGCAGTATTTT.

The rearrangement links TRBV4-1 to TRBJ1-6; D is possibly TRBD1 (5 bases). Germline CDR1 is MGHRA and CDR2 is YSYEKL. The ends were cut back, 3 bases at V and 7 bases at J, with 16 bases in the middle. CDR3 length: 16 residues. CDR3 region: CASSHFDPGRNSPLHF. DNA of the CDR3: TGCGCCAGCAGCCACTTTGATCCGGGACGGAATTCACCCCTCCACTTT.

There are a few counts of this clonotype. V usage is TRBV6-2 or TRBV6-3 and J usage is TRBJ1-6; D not resolved. Germline-derived CDR1 and CDR2 are MNHEY and SVGEGT. Trimming removed 4 bases from V and 6 bases from J, with 10 bases in between. This CDR3 is 14 amino acids long. The CDR3: CASSSTTSNSPLHF. The DNA of the CDR3 is TGTGCCAGCAGTTCGACGACAAGTAATTCACCCCTCCACTTT.

This clonotype has a handful of counts. The chain has TRBV12-3 or TRBV12-4 and TRBJ2-1; TRBD2 agrees at 13 bases. V lost 5 bases and J lost 3; bases outside the gene matches: 7. The length of the CDR3 is 17 residues. CDR3 DNA: TGTGCCAGCAGTCTCGGGACTAGCGGGGCCTACTACAATGAGCAGTTCTTC. Protein product: CASSLGTSGAYYNEQFF.

This chain links TRBV5-1 with TRBJ2-1; D remains ambiguous. CDR1 SGHRS and CDR2 YFSETQ come from the germline V gene. This CDR3 is 15 amino acids long. V lost 0 bases, J lost 0 bases, and 7 bases lay in between. CDR3 protein: CASSLATTSYNEQFF. The CDR3 DNA is TGCGCCAGCAGCTTGGCTACCACCTCCTACAATGAGCAGTTCTTC. Together with reference TRBV5-1 and TRBJ2-1, the CDR3 gives the full variable domain: KAGVTQTPRYLIKTRGQQVTLSCSPISGHRSVSWYQQTPGQGLQFLFEYFSETQRNKGNFPGRFSGRQFSNSRSEMNVSTLELGDSALYLCASSLATTSYNEQFFGPGTRLTVL.

This clonotype was detected a few times. This chain uses TRBV20-1 with TRBJ2-1; a weak D match, TRBD2 (5 bases). The CDR3 has 13 amino acids. CDR1 is DFQATT, CDR2 SNEGSKA, per germline (reference sequence). The CDR3 is CSRRKRGSDEQFF. The CDR3 region has the DNA TGCAGCAGAAGAAAAAGAGGTAGCGATGAGCAGTTCTTC.

This clonotype was counted a few times. This chain uses TRBV20-1 with TRBJ1-1; maybe TRBD1 (6 bases). Trimming left V 2 bases short and J 2 bases short, with 18 bases between. Germline assignment: CDR1 DFQATT and CDR2 SNEGSKA (reference sequence). The CDR3 loop spans 16 amino acids. The CDR3 sequence is CSARSPAGGYNTEAFF. CDR3 coding DNA: TGCAGTGCTAGATCTCCGGCGGGGGGCTATAACACTGAAGCTTTCTTT.

The chain joins TRBV4-3 to TRBJ2-3, with D maybe TRBD2 (5 bases). V was trimmed by 10 bases and J by 10 bases, leaving 27 bases between them. CDR3 size: 15 residues. Germline values: CDR1 LGHNA, CDR2 YSLEER. Here the CDR3 reads CANPNGAEAQMSQYF. CDR3 coding DNA: TGCGCCAACCCCAACGGTGCGGAGGCACAGATGTCGCAGTATTTT.

This clonotype was counted once. The rearrangement uses TRBV5-1 and TRBJ2-3; 7 nucleotides align to TRBD1. Looked up from germline, CDR1 is SGHRS and CDR2 is YFSETQ. V dropped 4 bases and J dropped 6; count of bases not matched to a gene: 5. The CDR3 extends over 13 amino acids. The CDR3 spells CASSGRGLDTQYF. CDR3 sequence (DNA): TGCGCCAGCAGCGGTAGGGGGCTTGATACGCAGTATTTT. The variable domain in full, completed from reference TRBV5-1 and TRBJ2-3, reads KAGVTQTPRYLIKTRGQQVTLSCSPISGHRSVSWYQQTPGQGLQFLFEYFSETQRNKGNFPGRFSGRQFSNSRSEMNVSTLELGDSALYLCASSGRGLDTQYFGPGTRLTVL.

With respect to this clonotype: A read error may produce the germline difference seen at one junction end. The chain links TRBV12-3 or TRBV12-4 to TRBJ2-7; 9 bases are a match to TRBD2. The CDR3 covers 14 residues. The CDR3 DNA reads TGTGCCAGCAGTGTAGCGGGGGCCTCCTACGAGCAGTACTTC. Its protein is CASSVAGASYEQYF.